A single sample gave rise to the 23 T cell receptor beta chains below, sequenced in a study of blood T cell repertoires in COVID-19. Repertoires were generated with immunoSEQ multiplex PCR, while TCRdb's copy carries only in-frame clones and drops some. The sample records about 200,000 clones, around 83% being singletons. Sequenced input: peripheral blood. All receptors derive from a man aged 50 to 59 with active or convalescent COVID-19.

The V gene is TRBV7-3, the J gene TRBJ2-7, with D tentatively TRBD1 (6 bases). The germline V and J ends were trimmed by 1 base and 2 bases, with 12 bases remaining between them. Germline CDR1 SGHTA, CDR2 FQGTGA. CDR3 length: 15 amino acids. This CDR3 is CASSLMTGPPYEQYF. CDR3 DNA: TGTGCCAGCAGCTTAATGACAGGACCACCCTACGAGCAGTACTTC.

The chain combines TRBV10-3 with TRBJ1-3; 8 bases align to TRBD1. J gave up 4 bases and V 10 bases, and 6 bases lay outside the gene matches. The CDR3 has 13 amino acids. Looked up from germline, CDR1 is ENHRY and CDR2 is SYGVKD. In DNA form, the CDR3 reads TGTGCCACCAAGACAGGGGACGGAAACACCATATATTTT. It codes for CATKTGDGNTIYF.

The V gene is TRBV5-4, the J gene TRBJ2-7; 8 nucleotides align to TRBD1. The trim removed 0 bases at V and 3 bases at J, leaving 2 bases unmatched. Looked up from germline, CDR1 is SGHNT and CDR2 is YYREEE (reference sequence). This CDR3 region has 14 residues. The CDR3 protein is CASSLVGQGYEQYF. The CDR3 bases are TGTGCCAGCAGCTTGGTCGGACAGGGCTACGAGCAGTACTTC.

This rearrangement joins TRBV7-9 to TRBJ1-2; TRBD1 is a possible D gene (5 bases). CDR1 and CDR2 (germline): SEHNR, FQNEAQ (reference sequence). Trimming left V 4 bases short and J 0 bases short, with 15 bases between. This CDR3 is built from 16 residues. This CDR3 is CASSSTDGTSNYGYTF. The CDR3 DNA sequence: TGTGCCAGCAGCTCCACTGACGGGACTTCTAACTATGGCTACACCTTC.

The chain combines TRBV7-9 with TRBJ1-2, with D possibly matching TRBD1 (5 bases). From germline, CDR1 is SEHNR and CDR2 FQNEAQ (reference sequence). The CDR3 length is 15 residues. The ends were cut back, 0 bases at V and 8 bases at J, with 16 bases in the middle. The CDR3 spells CASSLAQGATRGYTF. CDR3 nucleotide sequence: TGTGCCAGCAGCTTAGCTCAAGGGGCCACGAGAGGCTACACCTTC.

The CDR3 DNA follows: TGCGCCAGCAGCCAAGATCCGGGATTTATGAACACTGAAGCTTTCTTT. Residues: CASSQDPGFMNTEAFF. V is TRBV4-3 and J is TRBJ1-1; D is unclear. Trimming cost V 0 bases and J 0 bases, with 11 bases left between them. The CDR3 consists of 16 residues. From germline, CDR1 is LGHNA and CDR2 YSLEER.

The gene calls are TRBV5-1 and TRBJ2-1; D might be TRBD2 (6 bases). This CDR3 spans 16 amino acids. V was clipped by 3 bases and J by 0 bases, with 13 bases between them. Germline CDR1 is SGHRS and CDR2 is YFSETQ. The CDR3 DNA sequence: TGCGCCAGCAGCTCCGGGACTGTAAGCTCCTACAATGAGCAGTTCTTC. Protein product: CASSSGTVSSYNEQFF.

This clone was seen only a few times. The J gene is TRBJ1-5, the V gene TRBV28; a weak D match, TRBD1 (5 bases). V lost 6 bases and J lost 5, with 11 bases in between. The germline V gene has CDR1 MDHEN and CDR2 SYDVKM. CDR3 length equals 13 residues. The CDR3, as DNA: TGTGCCAGCAGGCAGGGAAGTGATCAGCCCCAGCATTTT. Translation: CASRQGSDQPQHF.

The chain couples TRBV29-1 to TRBJ2-1; 9 nucleotides line up with TRBD2. Trimming at V came to 5 bases and at J to 3 bases, leaving 11 bases not matched to a gene. The CDR3 extends over 16 amino acids. Germline-derived CDR1 and CDR2 are SQVTM and ANQGSEA. CDR3 protein: CSVPPPASGIYNEQFF. The CDR3 DNA sequence: TGCAGCGTTCCCCCCCCGGCTAGCGGGATCTACAATGAGCAGTTCTTC.

This clone was recorded once. The chain carries TRBV12-3 or TRBV12-4 and TRBJ2-5; 8 nucleotides match TRBD2. V shed 5 bases, J shed 6 bases, and the junction held 2 bases outside the gene matches. This CDR3 has 12 residues. The CDR3 sequence: CASSPGGQTQYF. For the CDR3, the DNA is TGTGCCAGCAGTCCGGGGGGGCAGACCCAGTACTTC.

The chain couples TRBV18 to TRBJ2-3, with TRBD2 identical over 9 bases. Germline trimming cut 5 bases from V and 3 bases from J; bases unmatched to any gene: 9. Germline CDR1 KGHSH, CDR2 LQKENI. The CDR3 is 16 amino acids. The DNA for the CDR3 is TGTGCCAGCTCAATTAGCGGGGGCTTCGGAACAGATACGCAGTATTTT. Encoded protein: CASSISGGFGTDTQYF.

The chain is built from TRBV4-1 and TRBJ2-6; perhaps TRBD2 as D (6 bases). V shed 2 bases and J shed 0 bases, with 11 bases lying between them. The germline V gene has CDR1 MGHRA and CDR2 YSYEKL. This CDR3 comprises 17 residues. The CDR3 region has the DNA TGCGCCAGCAGCCAAACGGACGGGGGCTCTGGGGCCAACGTCCTGACTTTC. Encoded protein: CASSQTDGGSGANVLTF.

The chain carries TRBV21-1 and TRBJ1-3; the table's D call, TRBD1, was not checked against the DNA. TRBV21-1 is a recognized pseudogene. The length of the CDR3 is 17 residues. CDR3: CASSKVGAPISGNTIYF. DNA for the CDR3: TGTGCCAGCAGCAAAGTGGGGGCCCCAATCTCTGGAAACACCATATATTTT.

The chain employs TRBV28 and TRBJ2-5; 7 bases are a match to TRBD1. The CDR3 runs to 14 residues. The J segment lost 1 base and the V segment lost 4 bases, leaving 3 bases of the junction unmatched. The V gene's germline CDR1 is MDHEN and CDR2 SYDVKM. The CDR3 is CASSYAGGQETQYF. The DNA of the CDR3 is TGTGCCAGCAGTTATGCAGGGGGCCAAGAGACCCAGTACTTC. The whole variable domain, filled in from reference TRBV28 and TRBJ2-5, reads DVKVTQSSRYLVKRTGEKVFLECVQDMDHENMFWYRQDPGLGLRLIYFSYDVKMKEKGDIPEGYSVSREKKERFSLILESASTNQTSMYLCASSYAGGQETQYFGPGTRLLVL.

This clone appeared a few times. This chain joins TRBV18 and TRBJ1-2, with 7 bases matching TRBD1. The CDR3 length is 14 residues. V dropped 5 bases and J dropped 6; count of bases not matched to a gene: 9. Per germline, CDR1 KGHSH and CDR2 LQKENI. The CDR3 sequence: CASSFPDRENGYTF. CDR3 coding DNA: TGTGCCAGCTCATTCCCTGACAGGGAAAATGGCTACACCTTC.

This chain connects TRBV7-9 to TRBJ1-4, with D tentatively TRBD1 (6 bases). The CDR3 is made up of 13 amino acids. Deletions cut 5 bases from V and 5 bases from J, with 9 bases between. Germline loops: CDR1 SEHNR, CDR2 FQNEAQ (reference sequence). The CDR3 region is CASSRQENEKLFF. The CDR3 coding sequence is TGTGCCAGCAGCCGACAGGAGAATGAAAAACTGTTTTTT.

This chain connects TRBV28 to TRBJ2-7, with TRBD2 matching 11 bases. From germline, CDR1 is MDHEN and CDR2 SYDVKM. CDR3 length: 17 amino acids. Losses at the gene ends were 5 bases for V and 3 bases for J; bases not matched to a gene: 12. The CDR3 region is CASSHPLSGRAVYEQYF. CDR3 sequence (DNA): TGTGCCAGCAGTCACCCTCTTAGCGGGAGGGCCGTCTACGAGCAGTACTTC.

V gene TRBV19 combines with J gene TRBJ1-5; unclear D gene. CDR1 and CDR2 from the germline V gene are LNHDA and SQIVND (reference sequence). The V end was cut by 5 bases, the J end by 0 bases, with 14 bases between. CDR3 size: 16 residues. The CDR3 loop is CASSPRSTDSNQPQHF. Here the CDR3 DNA reads TGTGCCAGTAGTCCGAGGTCGACGGATAGCAATCAGCCCCAGCATTTT.

V gene TRBV6-6 combines with J gene TRBJ1-2; D is ambiguous. The germline V gene encodes CDR1 MNHNY and CDR2 SVGAGI (reference sequence). The CDR3 length is 12 residues. V was cut by 0 bases and J by 10 bases, with 9 bases left in between. CDR3 in DNA: TGTGCCAGCAGTTACTCGTCCGAGGACTACACCTTC. Translated, it gives CASSYSSEDYTF.

V and J are TRBV2 and TRBJ2-1, with D possibly TRBD2 on 5 matching bases. Germline CDR1 reads SNHLY; CDR2 reads FYNNEI. The V end lost 1 base, the J end lost 12 bases, and 10 bases lay between the germline ends. This CDR3 is built from 12 residues. As DNA, the CDR3 is TGTGCCAGCAGTGAAGATCTGGACTTGCAGTTCTTC. Its translation is CASSEDLDLQFF. The whole variable domain, filled in from reference TRBV2 and TRBJ2-1, reads EPEVTQTPSHQVTQMGQEVILRCVPISNHLYFYWYRQILGQKVEFLVSFYNNEISEKSEIFDDQFSVERPDGSNFTLKIRSTKLEDSAMYFCASSEDLDLQFFGPGTRLTVL.

This chain joins TRBV28 and TRBJ1-5; D is unresolved. V was clipped by 6 bases and J by 6 bases, with 18 bases between them. Germline assignment: CDR1 MDHEN and CDR2 SYDVKM. There are 15 residues in the CDR3. Written as DNA, the CDR3 is TGTGCCAGCAGCCTAATAGTAGGGAGTCTTCAGCCCCAGCATTTT. Its protein product is CASSLIVGSLQPQHF.

This clone came up once. This chain uses TRBV28 with TRBJ1-2; 7 positions agree with TRBD1. Germline V lookup: CDR1 MDHEN, CDR2 SYDVKM. The CDR3 is made up of 14 amino acids. The V gene end was trimmed by 6 bases and the J gene end by 4 bases; junction bases not matched to a gene: 8. CDR3 coding DNA: TGTGCCAGCAGCAGGGGGACGCGGGGCTATGGCTACACCTTC. Translation gives CASSRGTRGYGYTF.

This clone was seen once. The chain joins TRBV5-3 to TRBJ2-7; the D is unclear. TRBV5-3 falls under the ORF class, with uncertain function. This CDR3 has 14 residues. V gave up 4 bases and J gave up 3 bases, with 14 bases separating them. For the CDR3, the DNA is TGTGCCAGAAGCCGACGACGACATAACTACGAGCAGTACGTC. This gives the protein CARSRRRHNYEQYV.